Below, 16 T cell receptor beta chains from the same sample are listed, as sequenced in a study of T cells in Graves' hyperthyroidism and ophthalmopathy. Amplification of TCR beta CDR3 regions was performed using RNA transcripts as template. When the TCR CDR3 underwent first-round RT-PCR, the HTBI primer set was used. TCRdb ran MiXCR on the multiplex PCR reads and lists one entry per CDR3 protein. The data contain over 120,000 distinct CDR3 sequences, approximately 20% of them seen just once; the ten biggest clones take up about 70%. The sample comprised blood. The source of these receptors is a woman between 45 and 60 years old with Graves' hyperthyroidism that later progressed to Graves' ophthalmopathy.

This clonotype was detected only a few times. One base away lies a much larger clone, so this may be a sequencing read error. The V and J genes are TRBV10-1 and TRBJ1-1; D is undetermined. CDR1 is WNHNN, CDR2 SYGVQD, per germline (reference sequence). The CDR3 extends over 13 amino acids. The CDR3 bases are TGCGCCAGCAGTGAAGGGCGAGGCACTGAAGCTCTCTTT. It yields the protein CASSEGRGTEALF.

In its sample, this clonotype was seen a few times. The chain uses TRBV4-1 and TRBJ2-2; TRBD1 matches at 7 bases. V dropped 3 bases and J dropped 6; count of bases not matched to a gene: 4. The CDR3 runs to 14 residues. CDR1 is MGHRA, CDR2 YSYEKL, per germline. CDR3 in DNA: TGCGCCAGCAGCCACCCGGACAGGCCCGGGGAGCTGTTTTTT. Its protein is CASSHPDRPGELFF.

A few counts support this clonotype. The rearrangement joins TRBV5-4 to TRBJ2-1; 13 bases agree with TRBD2. In germline, CDR1 is SGHNT, CDR2 YYREEE (reference sequence). The CDR3 extends over 16 amino acids. J lost 10 bases, V lost 4 bases, and 11 bases had no gene match. CDR3 in DNA: TGTGCCAGCAGCCCCACTGGGACTAGCGGGGAGACGGAGCAGTTCTTC. Translation: CASSPTGTSGETEQFF.

This clonotype has a single count. The chain joins TRBV3-1 to TRBJ2-1; 7 bases map to TRBD2. This CDR3 has 15 amino acids. Trimming at V came to 0 bases and at J to 6 bases, leaving 5 bases not matched to a gene. The germline gives CDR1 LGHDT, CDR2 YNNKEL (reference sequence). For the CDR3, the DNA is TGTGCCAGCAGCCAAGACCATAGCGGGCCCAATGAGCAGTTCTTC. Residues: CASSQDHSGPNEQFF.

This clonotype has a handful of counts. V and J are TRBV20-1 and TRBJ2-1; D unclear. The germline CDR1 and CDR2 sequences are DFQATT and SNEGSKA (reference sequence). CDR3 length equals 16 residues. The V and J ends lost 1 base and 7 bases respectively, with 20 bases between them. This chain's CDR3 is CSARGRQALDWNEQFF. In DNA form, the CDR3 reads TGCAGTGCTAGAGGGCGGCAGGCCTTAGACTGGAATGAGCAGTTCTTC.

This clonotype has ten or more counts. The gene calls are TRBV7-6 and TRBJ2-1; D might be TRBD2 (6 bases). Germline V gives CDR1 SGHVS, CDR2 FNYEAQ. V was pared by 2 bases and J by 4 bases, with 21 bases between. CDR3 length: 18 amino acids. The CDR3 DNA follows: TGTGCCAGCAGCTTAAGGAACGGACTACTTCGTACGTACAATGAGCAGTTCTTC. Its translation: CASSLRNGLLRTYNEQFF.

With regard to this clonotype: Given a much more abundant clone one base away, this may be a read error. The chain joins TRBV4-2 to TRBJ1-1, with D uncertain. CDR1 is LGHNA and CDR2 is YNFKEQ in the germline V gene. The CDR3 consists of 15 residues. The CDR3 DNA reads TGTGCCGGCAGCCAAGATCTGACGGGGAACACTGAAGCTTTCTTT. Protein sequence: CAGSQDLTGNTEAFF.

This clonotype was counted only a few times. The rearrangement joins TRBV7-2 to TRBJ1-3; D uncertain. Germline V CDR1 and CDR2: SGHTA, FQGNSA. Trimming took off 3 bases at V and 2 bases at J, with 11 bases between the two ends. The CDR3 sequence is 15 residues long. The CDR3 DNA reads TGTGCCAGCAGCTTGAGAAGTGTTACTGGAAACACCATATATTTT. Its protein product is CASSLRSVTGNTIYF.

V and J are TRBV6-1 and TRBJ1-5, with D unresolved. Germline assignment: CDR1 MNHNS and CDR2 SASEGT. The germline V and J ends were trimmed by 7 bases and 2 bases, with 15 bases remaining between them. The CDR3 is 15 amino acids. The CDR3 sequence is CASNPDPRGNQPQHF. CDR3 nucleotide sequence: TGTGCCAGCAATCCCGACCCGAGGGGCAATCAGCCCCAGCATTTT.

The rearrangement uses TRBV27 and TRBJ2-1; 10 nucleotides line up with TRBD2. The CDR3 runs to 16 residues. Per the germline V gene, CDR1 is MNHEY and CDR2 is SMNVEV (reference sequence). After removal of 0 bases from V and 12 bases from J, the junction contained 11 bases not matched to a gene. The CDR3 DNA is TGTGCCAGCAGTTTATCAGCGGGAGGGCCCTGGGTTAGGCAGTTCTTC. It is translated as CASSLSAGGPWVRQFF.

This clonotype was counted many times. The chain couples TRBV30 to TRBJ2-7; 7 bases are shared with TRBD2. This CDR3 has 14 residues. The germline V gene has CDR1 GTSNPN and CDR2 SVGIG (reference sequence). After removal of 2 bases from V and 3 bases from J, the junction contained 7 bases not matched to a gene. CDR3 in amino acids: CAWSRLAVSYEQYF. The CDR3 nucleotides are TGTGCCTGGAGTCGGCTAGCGGTTAGCTACGAGCAGTACTTC.

There are many counts of this clonotype. A read error may account for a junction end that differs from germline. V gene TRBV5-1 combines with J gene TRBJ2-3; a weak D match, TRBD2 (7 bases). The CDR3 extends over 15 amino acids. The germline V gene has CDR1 SGHRS and CDR2 YFSETQ. The CDR3 loop is CASSLDGGRTDTQYF. CDR3 in DNA: TGCGCCAGCAGTTTGGACGGGGGGCGCACAGATACGCAGTATTTT.

The chain recombines TRBV20-1 with TRBJ2-7, with TRBD2 as a possible D gene (7 bases). The germline CDR1 and CDR2 sequences are DFQATT and SNEGSKA (reference sequence). The CDR3 covers 18 residues. The V and J ends lost 0 bases and 2 bases respectively, with 23 bases between them. The CDR3 loop is CSARDLERGGLGAYEQYF. DNA for the CDR3: TGCAGTGCTAGAGATCTGGAGAGGGGGGGTCTCGGGGCCTACGAGCAGTACTTC.

The J gene is TRBJ2-1, the V gene TRBV28, with a possible D match to TRBD2 (6 bases). This CDR3 region has 19 residues. CDR1 and CDR2 from the germline V gene are MDHEN and SYDVKM. V was trimmed by 5 bases and J by 2 bases, leaving 25 bases between them. For the CDR3, the DNA is TGTGCCAGCAGTCAATGGGTCGGGACTCCACACACAACCTACAATGAGCAGTTCTTC. Protein: CASSQWVGTPHTTYNEQFF.

This clonotype was detected only a few times. The J gene is TRBJ2-7, the V gene TRBV28; D remains ambiguous. The CDR3 is 16 amino acids. Germline assignment: CDR1 MDHEN and CDR2 SYDVKM. Between the trimmed V and J ends, which lost 7 bases and 3 bases, there was a span of 22 bases. CDR3 DNA: TGTGCCAGCACTCCTCCTTTCTCGTCGAACCACTACGAGCAGTACTTC. Its protein is CASTPPFSSNHYEQYF.

The sample holds many counts of this clonotype. J is TRBJ2-1 and V is TRBV24-1, with TRBD2 matching over 7 bases. This CDR3 spans 16 amino acids. The V segment lost 4 bases and the J segment 4 bases; nucleotides outside the gene matches: 9. In germline, CDR1 is KGHDR, CDR2 SFDVKD. In DNA, the CDR3 is TGTGCCACCAGTGACCGTACCGGGACTACATACAATGAGCAGTTCTTC. It encodes CATSDRTGTTYNEQFF.